This is a list of T cell receptor beta chains from one sample in a study of CXCR4 blockade with PD-1 therapy in pancreatic cancer. TCRdb's copy holds only in-frame clones and misses some; the assay was immunoSEQ multiplex PCR. The table includes approximately 2,500 clones, roughly two fifths detected once. Material for sequencing was tumor tissue. The receptors originated from a human donor with pancreatic ductal adenocarcinoma. CDR3s include the opening cysteine and the closing phenylalanine or tryptophan. The D gene is left open where the match is weak. Clone size is not always given. Where it is, it says once, few, many or a class for expanded clones.

V	length	D	J	size	CDR3	DNA
TRBV7-5	14	-	TRBJ1-1	few	CASSMGRGSTEAFF	TGTGCCAGCAGTATGGGCAGGGGCAGCACTGAAGCTTTCTTT
TRBV5-1	14	TRBD2	TRBJ2-2	few	CASSSGGGAGELFF	TGCGCCAGCAGCTCTGGCGGGGGGGCCGGGGAGCTGTTTTTT
TRBV19	19	TRBD2	TRBJ2-3	few	CASSSTSGPRARYTDTQYF	TGTGCCAGTAGCTCGACTAGCGGGCCTCGGGCCAGGTACACAGATACGCAGTATTTT
TRBV6-8	17	TRBD2	TRBJ2-2	few	CATYGSSGGSNTGELFF	TGTGCCACGTACGGGAGTAGCGGGGGGTCGAACACCGGGGAGCTGTTTTTT
TRBV11-3	16	-	TRBJ2-7	few	CASSSQSQGFPYEQYF	TGTGCCAGCAGCTCCCAATCCCAGGGTTTCCCCTACGAGCAGTACTTC
TRBV29-1	13	-	TRBJ1-2	few	CSVDLGAVKGYTF	TGCAGCGTTGACCTCGGGGCCGTTAAGGGCTACACCTTC
TRBV19	14	-	TRBJ2-7	few	CASKDSGYSYEQYF	TGTGCCAGTAAAGATTCGGGGTACTCCTACGAGCAGTACTTC
TRBV11-3	16	-	TRBJ1-3	medium-sized	CASSLSQSVWGNTIYF	TGTGCCAGCAGCTTAAGCCAATCCGTTTGGGGAAACACCATATATTTT
TRBV27	13	-	TRBJ2-3	-	CASSFDPTDTQYF	TGTGCCAGCAGTTTTGACCCCACAGATACGCAGTATTTT
TRBV30	14	-	TRBJ1-3	few	CAWSPGLGPDTIYF	TGTGCCTGGAGTCCCGGGCTAGGCCCGGACACCATATATTTT
TRBV19	17	-	TRBJ2-4	-	CASSIDSRGPSKNIQYF	TGTGCCAGTAGTATAGATTCAAGGGGCCCCAGCAAAAACATTCAGTACTTC
TRBV5-1	19	TRBD2	TRBJ2-3	-	CASSTGLAGGRVVTDTQYF	TGCGCCAGCAGCACGGGACTAGCGGGAGGGCGAGTGGTTACAGATACGCAGTATTTT
TRBV7-6	18	-	TRBJ2-2	-	CASSLSSVQGWTAGELFF	TGTGCCAGCAGCTTATCATCCGTACAGGGTTGGACCGCCGGGGAGCTGTTTTTT
TRBV28	13	-	TRBJ1-2	-	CASSVLRIMGYTF	TGTGCCAGCAGCGTTCTTAGGATAATGGGCTACACCTTC
TRBV19	12	TRBD1	TRBJ1-1	-	CASSTTGRGAFF	TGTGCCAGTAGTACGACAGGGCGTGGAGCTTTCTTT
TRBV19	14	-	TRBJ2-7	-	CASSIPGQNYEQYF	TGTGCCAGTAGTATTCCGGGGCAAAACTACGAGCAGTACTTC
TRBV15	15	-	TRBJ2-1	-	CATSPRQGIYNEQFF	TGTGCCACCAGCCCGCGACAAGGAATATACAATGAGCAGTTCTTC
TRBV18	15	-	TRBJ1-5	few	CASSPGTGSNQPQHF	TGTGCCAGCTCACCCGGGACCGGGAGCAATCAGCCCCAGCATTTT
TRBV11-3	15	-	TRBJ2-2	large	CASSLGGLGTGELFF	TGTGCCAGCAGCTTGGGAGGTCTGGGCACCGGGGAGCTGTTTTTT
TRBV10-3	12	-	TRBJ1-5	-	CAIGYDSQPQHF	TGTGCCATCGGCTACGACAGTCAGCCCCAGCATTTT
TRBV11-3	15	TRBD1	TRBJ2-5	medium-sized	CASSLAGTGKETQYF	TGTGCCAGCAGCTTGGCTGGGACAGGGAAAGAGACCCAGTACTTC
TRBV19	15	-	TRBJ2-6	-	CASTPGISGANVLTF	TGTGCCAGTACACCAGGGATCTCTGGGGCCAACGTCCTGACTTTC
TRBV11-3	15	TRBD2	TRBJ2-5	medium-sized	CASRSGTSGKETQYF	TGTGCCAGCAGATCCGGGACTAGCGGGAAAGAGACCCAGTACTTC
TRBV23-1	17	-	TRBJ2-1	few	CARSLAKPGSSYNEQFF	TGCGCCAGAAGCTTGGCCAAGCCGGGGAGCTCCTACAATGAGCAGTTCTTC
TRBV5-1	14	-	TRBJ2-5	-	CASTLRGAGETQYF	TGCGCCAGCACCCTCAGGGGAGCCGGGGAGACCCAGTACTTC
TRBV10-2	13	-	TRBJ1-6	-	CATSPPGNSPLHF	TGCGCCACCAGTCCCCCCGGGAATTCACCCCTCCACTTT
TRBV30	14	-	TRBJ2-2	-	CAWSVGPNTGELFF	TGTGCCTGGAGTGTCGGTCCGAACACCGGGGAGCTGTTTTTT
TRBV11-3	16	-	TRBJ2-4	few	CASSLEGHGTKNIQYF	TGTGCCAGCAGCTTGGAGGGTCATGGAACCAAAAACATTCAGTACTTC